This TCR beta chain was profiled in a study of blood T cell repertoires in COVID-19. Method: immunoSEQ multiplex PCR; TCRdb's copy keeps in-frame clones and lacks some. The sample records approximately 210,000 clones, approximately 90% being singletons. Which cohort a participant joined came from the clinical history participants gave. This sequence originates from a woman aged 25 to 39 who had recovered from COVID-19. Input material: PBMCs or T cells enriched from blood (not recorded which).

CDR3 residues: CASSLAATSGIYNEQFF. The CDR3 nucleotides are TGTGCCAGCAGCTTAGCCGCGACTAGCGGGATTTACAATGAGCAGTTCTTC. The chain links TRBV7-2 to TRBJ2-1, with 11 bases identical to TRBD2. The CDR3 runs 17 residues. Germline values: CDR1 SGHTA, CDR2 FQGNSA. The ends lost 0 bases at V and 4 bases at J; junction bases unmatched: 5.